These 13 T cell receptor beta chains were all obtained from the same sample, sequenced in a study of blood T cell repertoires in COVID-19 (dated by TCRdb to about 2020). The method was the immunoSEQ multiplex PCR assay. Entries here come from immuneACCESS through TCRdb and include only in-frame sequences with V and J called. Some clones fail to appear in such tables; in the studies checked, an unresolved V gene covers under half of the shortfall, and the cause of the remainder is unknown. The sample profile shows approximately 240,000 clones; roughly 84% of them were found once. Of the sample, roughly 20% is held by the ten largest clones. The specimen was peripheral blood. These receptors were collected from a woman older than 75 with active or convalescent COVID-19.

The CDR3 sequence: CASSLSMGAYQETQYF. The CDR3, as DNA: TGTGCCAGCAGCTTGAGTATGGGGGCGTACCAAGAGACCCAGTACTTC. This rearrangement joins TRBV5-6 to TRBJ2-5; TRBD1 is a possible D gene (6 bases). V was shortened by 1 base and J by 0 bases, with 13 bases between the two germline ends. The CDR3 consists of 16 residues. Per the germline V gene, CDR1 is SGHDT and CDR2 is YYEEEE.

The J gene is TRBJ1-2, the V gene TRBV11-2; D may be TRBD1 (6 bases). The CDR3 is 16 amino acids. The ends were cut back, 6 bases at V and 2 bases at J, with 19 bases in the middle. Germline CDR1 reads SGHAT; CDR2 reads FQNNGV. CDR3 region: CASSSGGGPTNYGYTF. The CDR3 DNA reads TGTGCCAGCAGTTCGGGAGGGGGGCCCACAAACTATGGCTACACCTTC.

This chain joins TRBV3-1 (or the pseudogene TRBV3-2) and TRBJ2-3; 7 bases fit TRBD1. Losses at the gene ends were 1 base for V and 3 bases for J; bases not matched to a gene: 10. The CDR3 spans 17 residues. Germline-derived CDR1 and CDR2 are LGHDT and YNNKEL (reference sequence). The CDR3 region has the DNA TGTGCCAGCAGCCAAGGGGTTGGGACAGTAAAGACAGATACGCAGTATTTT. It yields the protein CASSQGVGTVKTDTQYF.

This clone was recorded a few times. The genes are TRBV5-5 and TRBJ2-3, with a possible D match to TRBD2 (5 bases). V dropped 6 bases and J dropped 0 bases, with 14 bases sitting between them. The CDR3 covers 15 residues. Per the germline V gene, CDR1 is SGHKS and CDR2 is YYEKEE (reference sequence). CDR3: CASILGVASTDTQYF. Written as DNA, the CDR3 is TGTGCCAGCATACTCGGGGTTGCGAGCACAGATACGCAGTATTTT.

The CDR3 reads CASSQGQGNQPQHF. As DNA, the CDR3 is TGTGCCAGCAGCCAAGGACAGGGTAATCAGCCCCAGCATTTT. The chain has TRBV3-1 (or the pseudogene TRBV3-2) and TRBJ1-5, with 7 bases that match TRBD1. CDR1 and CDR2 (germline): LGHDT, YNNKEL (reference sequence). V was clipped by 1 base and J by 4 bases; unmatched bases: 1. The CDR3 runs to 14 residues.

The chain joins TRBV5-1 to TRBJ2-3; the D is unclear. The germline V gene has CDR1 SGHRS and CDR2 YFSETQ. V lost 3 bases, J lost 4 bases, and 9 bases lay in between. This CDR3 is built from 13 residues. The CDR3 coding sequence is TGCGCCAGCAGCTCGGCGGTGGCAGATACGCAGTATTTT. Translated: CASSSAVADTQYF.

This clone was picked up a small number of times. The J gene is TRBJ1-5, the V gene TRBV6-5; 7 bases agree with TRBD1. The V segment lost 5 bases and the J segment 6 bases; nucleotides outside the gene matches: 4. This CDR3 spans 13 amino acids. Germline CDR1 is MNHEY and CDR2 is SVGAGI. CDR3 nucleotide sequence: TGTGCCAGCAGTCCTGACAGGGCTCAGCCCCAGCATTTT. Protein product: CASSPDRAQPQHF.

V gene TRBV7-6 combines with J gene TRBJ2-5, with a possible D match to TRBD1 (6 bases). With 3 bases removed from V and 5 bases from J, the gap between germline ends came to 10 bases. This CDR3 contains 13 residues. Germline V CDR1 and CDR2: SGHVS, FNYEAQ. This CDR3 is CASSFTGIETQYF. The CDR3 DNA follows: TGTGCCAGCAGCTTCACAGGGATTGAGACCCAGTACTTC.

The genes are TRBV10-3 and TRBJ2-4, with D perhaps TRBD2 (5 bases). The CDR3 is 14 residues long. CDR1 is ENHRY and CDR2 is SYGVKD in the germline V gene. V dropped 8 bases and J dropped 7 bases, with 18 bases sitting between them. The chain's CDR3 is CAISNRGPGNIQYF. CDR3 sequence (DNA): TGTGCCATCTCCAACCGAGGCCCGGGGAACATTCAGTACTTC.

V is TRBV10-3 and J is TRBJ2-3; 7 positions agree with TRBD1. There are 13 residues in the CDR3. The germline V gene has CDR1 ENHRY and CDR2 SYGVKD. V shed 9 bases, J shed 1 base, and the junction held 4 bases outside the gene matches. CDR3 sequence (DNA): TGTGCCATATCTACAGGGGGCACAGATACGCAGTATTTT. It yields the protein CAISTGGTDTQYF.

The chain recombines TRBV2 with TRBJ2-7; TRBD2 matches at 12 bases. The trim removed 6 bases at V and 1 base at J, leaving 1 base unmatched. The CDR3 is made up of 14 amino acids. CDR1 and CDR2 from the germline V gene are SNHLY and FYNNEI. The CDR3 loop reads CASRGLAGSYEQYF. DNA for the CDR3: TGTGCCAGCAGAGGACTAGCGGGGTCCTACGAGCAGTACTTC.

This sequence joins TRBV24-1 and TRBJ1-2; D ambiguous. This CDR3 contains 12 residues. Germline CDR1 and CDR2: KGHDR and SFDVKD. The V end was cut by 4 bases, the J end by 8 bases, with 10 bases between. The CDR3: CATSDNRGGYTF. CDR3 bases: TGTGCCACCAGTGACAACCGAGGGGGCTACACCTTC.

The rearrangement links TRBV18 to TRBJ1-2; no firm D call. CDR3 length: 13 residues. Germline loops: CDR1 KGHSH, CDR2 LQKENI. Trimming removed 3 bases from V and 7 bases from J, with 12 bases in between. CDR3 nucleotides: TGTGCCAGCTCACCGGACGGTGAGGGTGGCTACACCTTC. It is translated as CASSPDGEGGYTF.